This TCR beta chain was recovered during a study of T cells after yellow fever vaccination. Study-wide context: When fractions had low cell numbers, they were prepared with SMART-Seq v4 Ultra Low Input. Findings and limits, study-wide: Booster samples showed a return of most primary-vaccination clones (about 97% CD4, around 88% CD8). Abundant bulk-derived clonotypes could contaminate FACS-sorted repertoires.

This clonotype has a count of ten or more. Its antigen is not known. Germline-derived CDR1 and CDR2 are DFQATT and SNEGSKA (reference sequence). The V end lost 5 bases, the J end lost 0 bases, and 3 bases lay between the germline ends. The CDR3 has 11 residues. TCRdb processed the 5' RACE reads anew with MiXCR; each CDR3 protein has one entry. Here the sample spans 250,000 to 300,000 distinct CDR3 sequences, about 5% being singletons. The clonotype comes from a man aged 18 to 30 who received the YFV17D yellow fever vaccine. The J gene is TRBJ2-3, the V gene TRBV20-1; D unclear. Sequencing was performed on CD4+ T cells sorted from PBMCs, taken on the day of the yellow fever booster vaccination. This CDR3 reads CSASSTDTQYF. The CDR3 DNA sequence: TGCAGTGCTTCTAGCACAGATACGCAGTATTTT.